Sequencing of this TCR beta chain was carried out in a study of CD4 T cells in relation to SARS-CoV-2 and coronaviruses. Study overall: The restricting HLA molecule for shared crossreactive spike epitopes was mapped.

Trimming removed 2 bases from V and 7 bases from J, with 11 bases in between. This CDR3 comprises 13 residues. Germline CDR1 is KGHSH and CDR2 is LQKENI. Deep TCR-beta sequencing used DNA from uncultured naive and memory CD4+ T cells. Repertoires were generated with immunoSEQ multiplex PCR, while TCRdb's copy carries only in-frame clones and drops some. This sample has roughly 68,000 clones, with over 90% found just once. Study-wide results and caveats: Crossreactivity was assessed only for spike protein, not other viral proteins. Each donor contributed either pre-pandemic or post-infection samples, not both.

As concerns this clone: The target antigen is unknown.

Unexposed donor CD4+ T cells date from about 2010-2019, before the COVID-19 pandemic. The receptor's source is a human donor in good health. Sequenced material: naive CD4+ T cells from PBMCs. The sample's subset: naive CD4+ T cells isolated by negative enrichment. This chain joins TRBV18 and TRBJ1-1; the D gene is possibly TRBD1 (5 bases). The CDR3 spells CASSPARGNEAFF. The CDR3 nucleotides are TGTGCCAGCTCACCAGCACGGGGGAATGAAGCTTTCTTT.